The 32 T cell receptor beta chains below come from one sample, sequenced in a study of blood T cell repertoires in COVID-19. The assay was immunoSEQ multiplex PCR, and TCRdb's table has in-frame clones only and misses some. Found here are around 74,000 clones, about 90% of them singletons; the top ten hold 4% to 5.5%. Sequencing was performed on peripheral blood. The source of these receptors is a middle-aged man with active COVID-19.

The chain combines TRBV5-4 with TRBJ2-5; 10 bases are a match to TRBD2. V shed 5 bases, J shed 4 bases, and the junction held 11 bases outside the gene matches. Germline V gene lookup returns CDR1 SGHNT and CDR2 YYREEE (reference sequence). The CDR3 covers 16 residues. CDR3 in amino acids: CASSTHSGRNGETQYF. The CDR3 DNA follows: TGTGCCAGCAGTACCCATAGCGGGAGGAATGGAGAGACCCAGTACTTC.

This chain links TRBV7-6 with TRBJ2-2; 7 nucleotides agree with TRBD2. This CDR3 has 16 amino acids. Per the germline V gene, CDR1 is SGHVS and CDR2 is FNYEAQ. The V gene end was trimmed by 6 bases and the J gene end by 0 bases; junction bases not matched to a gene: 7. CDR3 DNA: TGTGCCAGCAGGGGAGGGGCAGCTTCGAACACCGGGGAGCTGTTTTTT. This sequence encodes CASRGGAASNTGELFF.

The chain employs TRBV5-1 and TRBJ2-7, with 7 bases fitting TRBD1. CDR3 size: 15 residues. V lost 4 bases and J lost 3; bases outside the gene matches: 10. From germline, CDR1 is SGHRS and CDR2 YFSETQ. In nucleotides, the CDR3 is TGCGCCAGCAGCCCCCGCCGGGACAGCCTCTACGAGCAGTACTTC. Translating gives CASSPRRDSLYEQYF.

V gene TRBV7-9 combines with J gene TRBJ1-2; the match to TRBD1 covers 7 bases. V lost 1 base, J lost 2 bases, and 16 bases stayed unmatched. The CDR3 extends over 19 amino acids. The germline gives CDR1 SEHNR, CDR2 FQNEAQ (reference sequence). The CDR3 region is CASSLDWARGYFSNYGYTF. The CDR3 region has the DNA TGTGCCAGCAGCTTAGATTGGGCCAGGGGGTACTTCTCCAACTATGGCTACACCTTC. Complete variable domain (other parts from reference TRBV7-9 and TRBJ1-2): DTGVSQNPRHKITKRGQNVTFRCDPISEHNRLYWYRQTLGQGPEFLTYFQNEAQLEKSRLLSDRFSAERPKGSFSTLEIQRTEQGDSAMYLCASSLDWARGYFSNYGYTFGSGTRLTVV.

The chain is built from TRBV28 and TRBJ2-1, with D maybe TRBD2 (6 bases). CDR1 is MDHEN, CDR2 SYDVKM, per germline. The CDR3 covers 12 residues. Trimming left V 7 bases short and J 8 bases short, with 12 bases between. The CDR3 DNA sequence: TGTGCCAGCAATAGCGGTGACGATGAGCAGTTCTTC. Amino acid sequence: CASNSGDDEQFF.

The chain is built from TRBV5-1 and TRBJ2-7, with TRBD2 identical over 8 bases. Germline V gene data show CDR1 as SGHRS and CDR2 as YFSETQ. CDR3 length: 16 residues. The V segment lost 2 bases and the J segment 0 bases; nucleotides outside the gene matches: 7. The CDR3 here is CASSFTRGGASYEQYF. In DNA, the CDR3 is TGCGCCAGCAGCTTCACCCGGGGGGGCGCCTCCTACGAGCAGTACTTC.

This chain links TRBV7-2 with TRBJ1-5, with D perhaps TRBD1 (5 bases). CDR3 length: 15 residues. The V gene's germline CDR1 is SGHTA and CDR2 FQGNSA. V lost 1 base to trimming and J lost 3 bases, with 10 bases between them. The chain's CDR3 is CASSLVGEVNQPQHF. As DNA, the CDR3 is TGTGCCAGCAGCTTAGTAGGGGAGGTCAATCAGCCCCAGCATTTT.

The CDR3 reads CASSDQPGSYGYTF. CDR3 sequence (DNA): TGTGCCAGCAGTGACCAGCCAGGAAGCTATGGCTACACCTTC. V is TRBV2 and J is TRBJ1-2; D remains unclear. The CDR3 is 14 amino acids. Per germline, CDR1 SNHLY and CDR2 FYNNEI. V was clipped by 3 bases and J by 4 bases, with 12 bases between them.

The chain links TRBV7-9 to TRBJ1-2, with a tentative D call TRBD1 (6 bases). The CDR3 consists of 17 residues. Looked up from germline, CDR1 is SEHNR and CDR2 is FQNEAQ (reference sequence). Trimming shortened V by 1 base and J by 4 bases, and 19 bases separated the two germline ends. The chain's CDR3 is CASSLDGGGVRFYGYTF. The DNA for the CDR3 is TGTGCCAGCAGCTTAGATGGTGGGGGCGTGCGTTTCTATGGCTACACCTTC.

The chain combines TRBV24-1 with TRBJ2-3; maybe TRBD1 (5 bases). CDR3 size: 11 residues. The germline gives CDR1 KGHDR, CDR2 SFDVKD. V gave up 9 bases and J gave up 4 bases, with 7 bases separating them. CDR3 in amino acids: CATSGPDTQYF. The CDR3, as DNA: TGTGCCACCTCAGGGCCAGATACGCAGTATTTT.

CDR3: CASSLGGAPAGELFF. DNA of the CDR3: TGTGCCAGCAGCTTAGGAGGAGCCCCCGCCGGGGAGCTGTTTTTT. V usage is TRBV7-9 and J usage is TRBJ2-2; D gene unclear. The V gene lost 1 base and the J gene lost 6 bases, with 12 bases spanning the gap. The germline V gene has CDR1 SEHNR and CDR2 FQNEAQ (reference sequence). The CDR3 extends over 15 amino acids.

CDR3 bases: TGTGCCACCTTCCTTCAGGGAAGAGACGAGCAGTACTTC. Its translation is CATFLQGRDEQYF. The chain combines TRBV28 with TRBJ2-7; D might be TRBD1 (5 bases). The germline V gene has CDR1 MDHEN and CDR2 SYDVKM. CDR3 length: 13 amino acids. V was cut by 10 bases and J by 5 bases, with 18 bases left in between. Supplemented by reference TRBV28 and TRBJ2-7, the full variable domain reads DVKVTQSSRYLVKRTGEKVFLECVQDMDHENMFWYRQDPGLGLRLIYFSYDVKMKEKGDIPEGYSVSREKKERFSLILESASTNQTSMYLCATFLQGRDEQYFGPGTRLTVT.

A single count supports this clone. The chain recombines TRBV4-1 with TRBJ1-1; D uncertain. The CDR3 length is 14 residues. The V and J ends lost 2 bases and 5 bases respectively, with 12 bases between them. Germline-derived CDR1 and CDR2 are MGHRA and YSYEKL. CDR3: CASSQLPTGTEAFF. CDR3 in DNA: TGCGCCAGCAGCCAACTCCCGACGGGAACTGAAGCTTTCTTT.

The J gene is TRBJ2-1, the V gene TRBV9, with D possibly TRBD1 on 6 matching bases. Trimming left V 3 bases short and J 3 bases short, with 16 bases between. Germline values: CDR1 SGDLS, CDR2 YYNGEE. CDR3 size: 16 residues. The CDR3 protein is CASSEKGQQFYNEQFF. The DNA for the CDR3 is TGTGCCAGCAGCGAGAAAGGACAGCAGTTCTACAATGAGCAGTTCTTC.

The chain recombines TRBV15 with TRBJ2-3; 7 bases agree with TRBD2. The CDR3 runs to 15 residues. In germline, CDR1 is LNHNV, CDR2 YYDKDF (reference sequence). Germline trimming cut 6 bases from V and 6 bases from J; bases unmatched to any gene: 12. The CDR3 DNA sequence: TGTGCCACCAGTCGGGAGGCGGGTGGTAGGGATACGCAGTATTTT. It specifies CATSREAGGRDTQYF.

The chain combines TRBV6-6 with TRBJ2-5; possibly TRBD2 for D (6 bases). The CDR3 length is 16 residues. Per the germline V gene, CDR1 is MNHNY and CDR2 is SVGAGI (reference sequence). Trimming pared 0 bases from V and 5 bases from J, leaving 16 bases between. In nucleotides, the CDR3 is TGTGCCAGCAGTTACTCGGACTACCCAGTCAGGGAGACCCAGTACTTC. It is translated as CASSYSDYPVRETQYF.

The J gene is TRBJ2-7, the V gene TRBV11-3; D is uncertain. V dropped 3 bases and J dropped 5 bases, with 5 bases sitting between them. The CDR3 spans 11 residues. Germline values: CDR1 SGHNT, CDR2 YENEEA. Here the CDR3 reads CASSFQNEQYF. As DNA, the CDR3 is TGTGCCAGCAGCTTCCAGAACGAGCAGTACTTC.

The chain is built from TRBV6-5 and TRBJ2-7, with D unresolved. V lost 8 bases and J lost 5, with 10 bases in between. CDR1 and CDR2 from the germline V gene are MNHEY and SVGAGI. The CDR3 extends over 11 amino acids. CDR3 in amino acids: CASSTLNEQYF. Here the CDR3 DNA reads TGTGCCAGCTCGACATTGAACGAGCAGTACTTC.

This rearrangement joins TRBV2 to TRBJ1-6, with a weak D call TRBD1 (5 bases). Germline V CDR1 and CDR2: SNHLY, FYNNEI. With 6 bases removed from V and 7 bases from J, the gap between germline ends came to 13 bases. The CDR3 extends over 14 amino acids. CDR3 protein: CASRSQGGNSPLHF. The CDR3 DNA is TGTGCCAGCAGGAGCCAGGGCGGCAATTCACCCCTCCACTTT.

The chain joins TRBV7-9 to TRBJ2-4, with unresolved D. This CDR3 comprises 14 residues. Germline CDR1 is SEHNR and CDR2 is FQNEAQ (reference sequence). V dropped 0 bases and J dropped 2 bases, with 5 bases sitting between them. DNA for the CDR3: TGTGCCAGCAGCTTAGCAAGCACCAAAAACATTCAGTACTTC. Encoded protein: CASSLASTKNIQYF.

The chain combines TRBV12-3 or TRBV12-4 with TRBJ1-2; TRBD1 agrees at 7 bases. This CDR3 contains 12 residues. The V gene end was trimmed by 8 bases and the J gene end by 8 bases; junction bases not matched to a gene: 8. DNA for the CDR3: TGTGCCAGCGGGCGACAGGGAAGGGGCTACACCTTC. It translates to CASGRQGRGYTF.

This clone was observed once. V and J are TRBV15 and TRBJ2-1, with D unresolved. Germline CDR1 is LNHNV and CDR2 is YYDKDF (reference sequence). The V and J ends lost 1 base and 5 bases respectively, with 6 bases between them. The CDR3 sequence is 13 residues long. The CDR3 is CATSRVTDNEQFF. As DNA, the CDR3 is TGTGCCACCAGCAGAGTCACAGACAATGAGCAGTTCTTC. Full variable domain (rest looked up from reference TRBV15 and TRBJ2-1): DAMVIQNPRYQVTQFGKPVTLSCSQTLNHNVMYWYQQKSSQAPKLLFHYYDKDFNNEADTPDNFQSRRPNTSFCFLDIRSPGLGDTAMYLCATSRVTDNEQFFGPGTRLTVL.

The chain couples TRBV3-1 (or the pseudogene TRBV3-2) to TRBJ1-5; D is uncertain. V was cut by 4 bases and J by 2 bases, with 6 bases left in between. The CDR3 length is 13 residues. CDR1 is LGHDT and CDR2 is YNNKEL in the germline V gene (reference sequence). The CDR3: CASSPGGNQPQHF. The CDR3 region has the DNA TGTGCCAGCAGCCCCGGAGGCAATCAGCCCCAGCATTTT.

The genes are TRBV11-3 and TRBJ2-1, with D possibly TRBD2 on 6 matching bases. V was shortened by 2 bases and J by 4 bases, with 12 bases between the two germline ends. Germline V gene data show CDR1 as SGHNT and CDR2 as YENEEA. This CDR3 has 15 amino acids. The CDR3 here is CASSLSLARYNEQFF. CDR3 sequence (DNA): TGTGCCAGCAGCTTAAGTCTAGCGCGGTACAATGAGCAGTTCTTC.

The V gene is TRBV5-1, the J gene TRBJ2-1; 10 bases line up with TRBD2. Germline V gene sequence: CDR1 SGHRS, CDR2 YFSETQ. The V segment lost 3 bases and the J segment 0 bases; nucleotides outside the gene matches: 6. The CDR3 is 17 residues long. The CDR3 is CASSWTSGLSSYNEQFF. In nucleotides, the CDR3 is TGCGCCAGCAGCTGGACTAGCGGACTGAGCTCCTACAATGAGCAGTTCTTC.

The chain recombines TRBV9 with TRBJ2-3; D remains unclear. The CDR3 consists of 13 residues. Deletions cut 2 bases from V and 2 bases from J, with 6 bases between. The germline gives CDR1 SGDLS, CDR2 YYNGEE. As DNA, the CDR3 is TGTGCCAGCAGCGTGTATCCCACAGATACGCAGTATTTT. Its translation: CASSVYPTDTQYF.

This clone is a singleton in its sample. The genes are TRBV20-1 and TRBJ1-2, with a possible D match to TRBD1 (5 bases). V was shortened by 3 bases and J by 9 bases, with 17 bases between the two germline ends. The CDR3 totals 13 residues. Per germline, CDR1 DFQATT and CDR2 SNEGSKA (reference sequence). The CDR3 protein is CSASTGLGARYTF. The CDR3, as DNA: TGCAGTGCTAGTACAGGCTTAGGTGCCCGCTACACCTTC.

The chain is built from TRBV5-1 and TRBJ2-7, with 8 bases aligning to TRBD1. After removal of 4 bases from V and 2 bases from J, the junction contained 5 bases not matched to a gene. There are 14 residues in the CDR3. Germline CDR1 and CDR2: SGHRS and YFSETQ. In nucleotides, the CDR3 is TGCGCCAGCAGCAGCGGACAGGGAGCCTACGAGCAGTACTTC. Translation gives CASSSGQGAYEQYF.

The chain has TRBV6-6 and TRBJ1-2, with D tentatively TRBD1 (5 bases). The CDR3 contains 13 residues. Trimming stripped 5 bases from V and 8 bases from J, with 15 bases between. Germline CDR1 reads MNHNY; CDR2 reads SVGAGI (reference sequence). As DNA, the CDR3 is TGTGCCAGCAGTCCCAACAGGTCAGGAGGCTACACCTTC. It encodes CASSPNRSGGYTF.

This clone appeared a few times. This chain joins TRBV9 and TRBJ2-1; a weak D match, TRBD2 (5 bases). Trimming shortened V by 0 bases and J by 7 bases, and 14 bases separated the two germline ends. Per germline, CDR1 SGDLS and CDR2 YYNGEE. CDR3 length: 15 amino acids. The CDR3 sequence is CASSVGTIASNEQFF. In nucleotides, the CDR3 is TGTGCCAGCAGCGTAGGGACGATAGCGTCGAATGAGCAGTTCTTC.

This rearrangement joins TRBV7-2 to TRBJ1-5; 7 nucleotides align to TRBD1. Germline V gene sequence: CDR1 SGHTA, CDR2 FQGNSA. Trimming cost V 5 bases and J 4 bases; bases outside gene matches: 5. The CDR3 is 14 residues long. The CDR3 nucleotides are TGTGCCAGCAGCCACCGGGACAGAAATCAGCCCCAGCATTTT. This encodes CASSHRDRNQPQHF.

The V gene is TRBV5-5, the J gene TRBJ2-1, with 7 bases lining up with TRBD2. The germline V gene encodes CDR1 SGHKS and CDR2 YYEKEE (reference sequence). The CDR3 is 16 residues long. V lost 1 base, J lost 7 bases, and 11 bases stayed unmatched. The CDR3, as DNA: TGTGCCAGCAGCTTGAGACTAGCAGGGATTGTGAATGAGCAGTTCTTC. Its translation is CASSLRLAGIVNEQFF.